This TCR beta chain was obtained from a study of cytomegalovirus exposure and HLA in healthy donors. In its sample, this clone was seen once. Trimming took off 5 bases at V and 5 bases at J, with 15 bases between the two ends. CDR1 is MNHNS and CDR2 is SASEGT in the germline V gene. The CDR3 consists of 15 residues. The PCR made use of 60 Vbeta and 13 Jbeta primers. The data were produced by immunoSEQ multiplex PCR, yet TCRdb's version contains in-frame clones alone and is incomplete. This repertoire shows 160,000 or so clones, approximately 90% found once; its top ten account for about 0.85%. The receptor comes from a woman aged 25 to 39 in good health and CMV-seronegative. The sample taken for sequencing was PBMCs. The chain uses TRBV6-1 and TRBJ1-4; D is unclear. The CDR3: CASSLMGKTNEKLFF. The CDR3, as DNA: TGTGCCAGCAGTCTTATGGGCAAGACCAATGAAAAACTGTTTTTT.